A selection of T cell receptor beta chains follows, all from one sample in a study of T cells in Graves' hyperthyroidism and ophthalmopathy. MiXCR, run by TCRdb on the multiplex PCR reads, gives a single entry per CDR3 protein. This table holds roughly 630,000 distinct CDR3 sequences, approximately 15% found once. Input material: blood. Receptors originate from a woman younger than 45 with Graves' hyperthyroidism. The CDR3 runs from the conserved cysteine through the conserved F or W. D genes are given only for firm matches. A row's size may be missing; if present it is once, few, many or a size class.

V,D,J,size,DNA,CDR3
TRBV11-2,TRBD1,TRBJ2-4,many,TGTGCCAGCAGCGCAATCCGGGACAGGGGGCTCTGGGACATTCAGTACTTC,CASSAIRDRGLWDIQYF
TRBV24-1,.,TRBJ2-5,.,TGTGCCACCAGTGACCCGGGACCAAACCAAGAGACCCAGTACTTC,CATSDPGPNQETQYF
TRBV11-2,TRBD2,TRBJ2-7,.,TGTGCCAGCAGCCGGGGGACTAGCGGAGGCTCCTACGAGCAGTACTTC,CASSRGTSGGSYEQYF
TRBV30,.,TRBJ1-3,.,TGTGCCTGGAGTCGATCCCGGGACGCCCTCTCTGGAAACACCATATATTTT,CAWSRSRDALSGNTIYF
TRBV19,TRBD2,TRBJ2-7,.,TGTGCCAGTAGTCTCCCGGGACTAGCGATCGAGCAGTACTTC,CASSLPGLAIEQYF
TRBV7-2,.,TRBJ2-5,.,TGTGCCAGCAGCTTAGGTCCCACCCAAGAGACCCAGTACTTC,CASSLGPTQETQYF
TRBV3-1,TRBD1,TRBJ2-5,many,TGTGCCAGCAGCCAAGTTGGACAGGGGGGGACCCAGTACTTC,CASSQVGQGGTQYF
TRBV5-1,.,TRBJ2-1,.,TGCGCCAGTACCGAGACTAGCAATGAGCAGTTCTTC,CASTETSNEQFF
TRBV3-1,.,TRBJ2-1,few,TGCGCCAGCAGCCAAGATCTACCTAGTGACAATGAGCAGTTCTTC,CASSQDLPSDNEQFF
TRBV30,.,TRBJ1-5,many,TGTGCCTGGAGTGTATTAGGGGGGCATGGTGATCAGCCCCAGCATTTT,CAWSVLGGHGDQPQHF
TRBV30,TRBD1,TRBJ1-5,many,TGTGCCTGGAGTGAACAGGGGAATCAGCCCCAGCATTTT,CAWSEQGNQPQHF
TRBV6-2/TRBV6-3,.,TRBJ2-2,.,TGTGCCAGCAGTCCCGGACAGCGAACATACTACGAGGGTACCGGGGAGCTGTTTTTT,CASSPGQRTYYEGTGELFF
TRBV6-1,.,TRBJ2-7,few,TGTGCCACACGGGGGGGACAGGTTCCCCTCGGGCAGTACTTC,CATRGGQVPLGQYF
TRBV7-2,TRBD2,TRBJ2-5,many,TGTGCCAGCAGCTTAGTATTAGCGGGAGGGCTGGCCCAAGAGACCCAGTACTTC,CASSLVLAGGLAQETQYF
TRBV5-1,.,TRBJ2-1,many,TGCGCCAGCAGCTCGACAGTAAACAATGAGCAGTTCTTC,CASSSTVNNEQFF
TRBV5-1,TRBD2,TRBJ2-2,.,TGCGCCAGCAGCTTGACTAGCGGGAGGGCCCGGAACACCGGGGAGCTGTTTTTT,CASSLTSGRARNTGELFF
TRBV10-3,.,TRBJ1-5,.,TGTGCCATCAGTGAGGTCACCCATCAGCCCCAGCATTTT,CAISEVTHQPQHF
TRBV29-1,TRBD1,TRBJ1-5,few,TGCAGCGTTGAAGGGGCCAGGGGGCAGCCCCAGCATTTT,CSVEGARGQPQHF
TRBV5-1,.,TRBJ2-1,many,TGCGCCAGCAGCCCCTTCGACAGGCCCGAAGGGTCCTACAATGAGCAGTTCTTC,CASSPFDRPEGSYNEQFF
TRBV12-3/TRBV12-4,.,TRBJ2-7,many,TGTGCCAGCAGAGGATACTACGAGCAGTACTTC,CASRGYYEQYF
TRBV5-5,.,TRBJ1-1,many,TGTGCCAGCAGCGTCGAGGCACTCAAGACCTCTAAAGCTGAAGCTTTCTTT,CASSVEALKTSKAEAFF
TRBV12-3/TRBV12-4,.,TRBJ1-5,many,TGTGCCAGCAGTTTAAGGCGGGACCGTCAGCCCCAGCATTTT,CASSLRRDRQPQHF
TRBV10-3,TRBD2,TRBJ2-1,many,TGTGCCATCATGGGGACTAGCGGGAGTGAGCAGTTCTTC,CAIMGTSGSEQFF
TRBV12-3/TRBV12-4,TRBD1,TRBJ2-7,many,TGTGCCAGCATGGACAGGGCCGTGGGAGGCTACGAGCAGTACTTC,CASMDRAVGGYEQYF
TRBV29-1,TRBD2,TRBJ2-7,many,TGCAGCGTTGAAGGGGCGGGAGCCGAGCAGTACTTC,CSVEGAGAEQYF
TRBV6-2/TRBV6-3,.,TRBJ2-1,many,TGTGCCAGCAGTTACGGTAGATACGGGTCCTACAATGAGCAGTTCTTC,CASSYGRYGSYNEQFF
TRBV20-1,.,TRBJ2-1,many,TGCAGTGCTCGGCGCCGAAATTACAATGAGCAGTTCTTC,CSARRRNYNEQFF
TRBV5-1,TRBD2,TRBJ2-3,many,TGCGCCAGCAGCTTGGGCCTAGCGGGAGGGACGGACGTCCGGGATACGCAGTATTTT,CASSLGLAGGTDVRDTQYF
TRBV28,.,TRBJ1-6,many,TGTGCCAGCAGTTTACGTGTTTCACCCCTCCACTTT,CASSLRVSPLHF
TRBV11-2,TRBD2,TRBJ2-3,many,TGTGCCAGCAGCTCTGGACTAGCGGGACGCACAGATACGCAGTATTTT,CASSSGLAGRTDTQYF
TRBV12-5,TRBD1,TRBJ2-3,many,TGTGCTAGTGGTTTGGTAGTGCGGACAGGGGGGACAGATACGCAGTATTTT,CASGLVVRTGGTDTQYF
TRBV5-1,.,TRBJ1-1,many,TGCGCCAGCAGCTTTGGGGGTGAAGCTTTCTTT,CASSFGGEAFF
TRBV27,TRBD1,TRBJ1-5,.,TGTGCCAGCAGTTTAAGACAGGGGAATCAGCCCCAGCATTTT,CASSLRQGNQPQHF
TRBV3-1,TRBD2,TRBJ2-5,many,TGTGCCAGCAGCCAGACGGGAGGAGAGACCCAGTACTTC,CASSQTGGETQYF
TRBV7-8,.,TRBJ1-2,many,TGTGCCAGCAGTCGACGGACCGATGGCTACACCTTC,CASSRRTDGYTF
TRBV6-2/TRBV6-3,TRBD2,TRBJ2-3,many,TGTGCCAGCAGCTCAAGACTAGCGGGAATGGCAGATACGCAGTATTTT,CASSSRLAGMADTQYF
TRBV18,.,TRBJ2-3,many,TGTGCCAGCTCACCTCCGGGACCAAGAAATACGCAGTATTTT,CASSPPGPRNTQYF
TRBV7-3,.,TRBJ2-1,.,TGTGCCAGCAGCTTAACAGGGAGCGATGAGCAGTTCTTC,CASSLTGSDEQFF
TRBV3-1,.,TRBJ2-2,many,TGTGCCAGCATCTCGTCAACCGGGGAGCTGTTTTTT,CASISSTGELFF
TRBV11-2,TRBD1,TRBJ2-3,many,TGTGCCAGCAGATTGGGACAGGGGGCAATGGATACGCAGTATTTT,CASRLGQGAMDTQYF
TRBV30,.,TRBJ1-1,many,TGTGCCTGGAGGCCGGAGGGGTCCACTGAAGCTTTCTTT,CAWRPEGSTEAFF
TRBV28,TRBD2,TRBJ2-7,many,TGTGCCAGCAGACCGTTCAGACTAGCGGGAGACTACGAGCAGTACTTC,CASRPFRLAGDYEQYF
TRBV11-2,TRBD1,TRBJ2-5,many,TGTGCCAGCAGCCGAGGGACAGATGAGACCCAGTACTTC,CASSRGTDETQYF
TRBV5-1,TRBD2,TRBJ2-1,many,TGCGCCAGCAGGGGCGCGGGAGGGCCCCCTAATGAGCAGTTCTTC,CASRGAGGPPNEQFF
TRBV3-1,.,TRBJ2-1,many,TGTGCCAGCAGCCAAGAGCAGGGACTTTACAATGAGCAGTTCTTC,CASSQEQGLYNEQFF
TRBV20-1,TRBD2,TRBJ2-2,few,TGCAGTGCTAGAAACACTAGCGGGAGGCCTCTCCTAAACACCGGGGAGCTGTTTTTT,CSARNTSGRPLLNTGELFF
TRBV2,TRBD2,TRBJ2-1,many,TGTGCCAGCGCCGGGACTAGCGGAAACAATGAGCAGTTCTTC,CASAGTSGNNEQFF
TRBV7-2,TRBD2,TRBJ2-5,.,TGTGCCAGCAGCTTAGCGGTTGGCGGGAGGGCCTGGGAGACCCAGTACTTC,CASSLAVGGRAWETQYF
TRBV10-3,.,TRBJ2-5,many,TGTGCCATCAGTCCAGGGTTCCAAGAGACCCAGTACTTC,CAISPGFQETQYF
TRBV27,.,TRBJ2-1,few,TGTGCCAGCAGCCAGGATGTTAACAATGAGCAGTTCTTC,CASSQDVNNEQFF
TRBV7-9,.,TRBJ2-3,.,TGTGCCAGCAGCCCCCCGGAGGGAGCGGAGGGATGGGGTGAGTCGCAGTATTTT,CASSPPEGAEGWGESQYF
TRBV18,.,TRBJ2-1,many,TGTGCCAGCTCACCTATCGCAGGTTACAATGAGCAGTTCTTC,CASSPIAGYNEQFF
TRBV27,.,TRBJ2-3,many,TGTGCCAGCAGGACCAGGGCCAGGGATCCAGATACGCAGTATTTT,CASRTRARDPDTQYF
TRBV4-2,.,TRBJ2-1,.,TGTGCCAGCAGCCAAGATACGGACGGGGCGGGCGATGAGCAGTTCTTC,CASSQDTDGAGDEQFF
TRBV5-1,.,TRBJ2-1,many,TGCGCCAGCAGCTTGGGACGGAGGGGTACGTACAATGAGCAGTTCTTC,CASSLGRRGTYNEQFF